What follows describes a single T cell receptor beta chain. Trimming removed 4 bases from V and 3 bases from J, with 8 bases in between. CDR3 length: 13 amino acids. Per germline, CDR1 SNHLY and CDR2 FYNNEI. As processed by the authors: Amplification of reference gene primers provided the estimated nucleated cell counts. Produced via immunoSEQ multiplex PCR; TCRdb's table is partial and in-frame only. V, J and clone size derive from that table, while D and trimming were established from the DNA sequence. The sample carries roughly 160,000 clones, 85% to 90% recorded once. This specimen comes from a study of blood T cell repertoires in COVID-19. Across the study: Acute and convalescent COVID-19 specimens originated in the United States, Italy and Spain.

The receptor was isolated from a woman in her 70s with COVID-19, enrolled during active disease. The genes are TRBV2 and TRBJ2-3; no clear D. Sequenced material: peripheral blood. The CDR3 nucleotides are TGTGCCAGCAGTGCGGTGTGGACAGATACGCAGTATTTT. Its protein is CASSAVWTDTQYF.